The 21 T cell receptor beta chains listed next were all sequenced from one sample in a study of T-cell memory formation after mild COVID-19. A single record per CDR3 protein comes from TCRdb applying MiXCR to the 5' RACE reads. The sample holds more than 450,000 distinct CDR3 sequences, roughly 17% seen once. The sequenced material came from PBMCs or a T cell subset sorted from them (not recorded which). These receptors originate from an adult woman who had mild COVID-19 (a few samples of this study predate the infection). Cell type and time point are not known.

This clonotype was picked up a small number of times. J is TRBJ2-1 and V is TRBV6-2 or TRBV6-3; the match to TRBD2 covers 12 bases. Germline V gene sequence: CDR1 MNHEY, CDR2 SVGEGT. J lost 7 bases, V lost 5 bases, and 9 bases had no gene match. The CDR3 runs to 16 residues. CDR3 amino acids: CASSATGTSGFNEQFF. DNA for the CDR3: TGTGCCAGCAGTGCGACCGGGACTAGCGGGTTTAATGAGCAGTTCTTC.

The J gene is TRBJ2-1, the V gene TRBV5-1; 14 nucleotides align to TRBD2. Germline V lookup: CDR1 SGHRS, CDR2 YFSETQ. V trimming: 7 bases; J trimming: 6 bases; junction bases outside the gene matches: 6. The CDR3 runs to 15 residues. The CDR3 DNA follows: TGCGCCAGCGGACTGACTAGCGGGGGGGGCAATGAGCAGTTCTTC. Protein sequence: CASGLTSGGGNEQFF.

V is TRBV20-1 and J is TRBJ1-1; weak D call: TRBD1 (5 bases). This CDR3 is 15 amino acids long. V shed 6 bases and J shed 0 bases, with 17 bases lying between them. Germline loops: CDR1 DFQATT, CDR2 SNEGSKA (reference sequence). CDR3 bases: TGCAGTGCCACAAGGGCACAGGCGGTGAACACTGAAGCTTTCTTT. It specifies CSATRAQAVNTEAFF.

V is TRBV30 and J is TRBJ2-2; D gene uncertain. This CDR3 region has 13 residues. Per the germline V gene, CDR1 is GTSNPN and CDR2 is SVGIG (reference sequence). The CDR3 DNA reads TGTGCTTCCGGGTTGCCCCGGAACGGGGAGCTGTTTTTT. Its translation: CASGLPRNGELFF.

CDR3 amino acids: CASTAPGVNEQFF. The CDR3 region has the DNA TGTGCCAGCACCGCACCGGGAGTCAATGAGCAGTTCTTC. The chain employs TRBV12-3 or TRBV12-4 and TRBJ2-1, with D perhaps matching TRBD2 (6 bases). Trimming stripped 7 bases from V and 6 bases from J, with 13 bases between. This CDR3 region has 13 residues.

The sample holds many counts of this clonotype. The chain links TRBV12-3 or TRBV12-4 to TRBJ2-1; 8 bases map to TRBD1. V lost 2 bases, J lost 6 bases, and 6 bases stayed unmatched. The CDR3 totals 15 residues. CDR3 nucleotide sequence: TGTGCCAGCAGTTTAATCCAGGGGGCCCGCAATGAGCAGTTCTTC. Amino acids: CASSLIQGARNEQFF.

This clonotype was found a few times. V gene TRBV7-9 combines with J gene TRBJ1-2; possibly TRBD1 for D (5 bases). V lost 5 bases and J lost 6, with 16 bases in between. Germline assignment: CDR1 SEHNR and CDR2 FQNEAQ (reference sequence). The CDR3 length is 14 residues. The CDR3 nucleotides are TGTGCCAGCAGCCCCGTGGGGGAAGGGAATGGCTACACCTTC. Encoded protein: CASSPVGEGNGYTF.

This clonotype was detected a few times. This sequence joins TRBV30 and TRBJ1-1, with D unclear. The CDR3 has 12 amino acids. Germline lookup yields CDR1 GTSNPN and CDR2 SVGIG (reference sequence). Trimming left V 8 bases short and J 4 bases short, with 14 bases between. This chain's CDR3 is CAGFRLGTEAFF. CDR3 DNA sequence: TGTGCCGGCTTTCGGTTGGGCACTGAAGCTTTCTTT.

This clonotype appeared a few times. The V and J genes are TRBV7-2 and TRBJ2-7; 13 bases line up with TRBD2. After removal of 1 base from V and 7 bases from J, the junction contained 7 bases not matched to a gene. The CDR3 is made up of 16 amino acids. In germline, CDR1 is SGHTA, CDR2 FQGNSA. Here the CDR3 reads CASSLGRTSGGLEQYF. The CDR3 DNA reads TGTGCCAGCAGCTTAGGGCGGACTAGCGGGGGTTTGGAGCAGTACTTC. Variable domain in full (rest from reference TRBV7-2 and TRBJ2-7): GAGVSQSPSNKVTEKGKDVELRCDPISGHTALYWYRQSLGQGLEFLIYFQGNSAPDKSGLPSDRFSAERTGGSVSTLTIQRTQQEDSAVYLCASSLGRTSGGLEQYFGPGTRLTVT.

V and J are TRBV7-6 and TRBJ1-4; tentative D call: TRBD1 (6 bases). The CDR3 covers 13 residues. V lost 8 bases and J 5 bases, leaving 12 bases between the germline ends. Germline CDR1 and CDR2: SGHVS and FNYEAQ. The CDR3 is CASSGAFNEKLFF. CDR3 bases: TGTGCCAGCTCAGGGGCCTTCAATGAAAAACTGTTTTTT.

The CDR3 sequence is CASSSFGGTGGGNNEQFF. CDR3 nucleotides: TGTGCCAGCAGCTCGTTCGGCGGGACAGGGGGCGGTAACAATGAGCAGTTCTTC. The chain uses TRBV7-6 and TRBJ2-1; 12 positions agree with TRBD1. The V gene's germline CDR1 is SGHVS and CDR2 FNYEAQ. Unmatched junction bases numbered 12, after V lost 4 bases and J lost 5 bases. The CDR3 is 18 residues long.

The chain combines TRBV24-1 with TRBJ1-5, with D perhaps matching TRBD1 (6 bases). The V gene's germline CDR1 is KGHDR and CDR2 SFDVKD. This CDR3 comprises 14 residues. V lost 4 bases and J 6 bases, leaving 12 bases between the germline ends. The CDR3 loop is CATSDHTGSQPQHF. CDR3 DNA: TGTGCCACCAGTGACCATACAGGGAGTCAGCCCCAGCATTTT.

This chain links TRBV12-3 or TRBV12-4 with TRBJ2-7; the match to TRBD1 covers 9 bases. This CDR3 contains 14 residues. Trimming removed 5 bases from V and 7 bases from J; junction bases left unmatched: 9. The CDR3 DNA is TGTGCCAGCAGTCAAACAGGGGGCCTAGGGGAGCAGTACTTC. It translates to CASSQTGGLGEQYF.

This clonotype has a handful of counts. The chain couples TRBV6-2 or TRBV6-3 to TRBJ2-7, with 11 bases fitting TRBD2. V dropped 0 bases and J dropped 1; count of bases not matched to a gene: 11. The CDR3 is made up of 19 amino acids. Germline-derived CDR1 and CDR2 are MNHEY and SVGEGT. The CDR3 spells CASSYSTESSGGSSYEQYF. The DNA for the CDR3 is TGTGCCAGCAGTTACTCGACTGAATCTAGCGGGGGGTCATCCTACGAGCAGTACTTC.

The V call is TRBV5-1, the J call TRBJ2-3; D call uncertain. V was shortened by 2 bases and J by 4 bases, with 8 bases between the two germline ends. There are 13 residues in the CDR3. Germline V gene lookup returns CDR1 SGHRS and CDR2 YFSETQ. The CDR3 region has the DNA TGCGCCAGCAGCTTAGGGAATCCAGATACGCAGTATTTT. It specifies CASSLGNPDTQYF.

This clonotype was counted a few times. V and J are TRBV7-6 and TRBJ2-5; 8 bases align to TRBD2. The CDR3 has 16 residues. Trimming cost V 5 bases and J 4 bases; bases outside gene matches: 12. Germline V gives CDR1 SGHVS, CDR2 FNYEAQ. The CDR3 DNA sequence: TGTGCCAGCAGCCCATTACCGGGAGGGTTGGTAGAGACCCAGTACTTC. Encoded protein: CASSPLPGGLVETQYF.

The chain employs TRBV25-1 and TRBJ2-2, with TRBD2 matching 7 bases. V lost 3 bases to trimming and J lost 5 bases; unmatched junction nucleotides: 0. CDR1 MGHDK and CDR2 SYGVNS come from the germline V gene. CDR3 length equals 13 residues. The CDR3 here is CASSEGGTGELFF. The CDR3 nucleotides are TGTGCCAGCAGTGAGGGAGGGACCGGGGAGCTGTTTTTT.

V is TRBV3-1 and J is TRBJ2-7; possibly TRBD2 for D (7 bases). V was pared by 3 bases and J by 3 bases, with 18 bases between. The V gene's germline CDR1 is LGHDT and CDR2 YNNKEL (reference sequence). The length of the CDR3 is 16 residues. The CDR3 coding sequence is TGTGCCAGCAGCCAGGGCGGGGGCGCGGGCATCTACGAGCAGTACTTC. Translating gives CASSQGGGAGIYEQYF.

CDR3 region: CAWSVGGGRGPNQPQHF. For the CDR3, the DNA is TGTGCCTGGAGTGTAGGAGGGGGTAGGGGGCCCAATCAGCCCCAGCATTTT. The chain recombines TRBV30 with TRBJ1-5, with 7 nucleotides matching TRBD1. With 0 bases clipped from V and 3 bases from J, the junction kept 11 bases outside the gene matches. CDR1 is GTSNPN and CDR2 is SVGIG in the germline V gene (reference sequence). This CDR3 comprises 17 residues.

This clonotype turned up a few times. CDR3 DNA: TGTGCCAGCAGTGCTAGCGGGGTGAGCTCCTACGAGCAGTACTTC. It specifies CASSASGVSSYEQYF. The chain combines TRBV6-5 with TRBJ2-7; TRBD2 aligns across 9 bases. Germline CDR1 reads MNHEY; CDR2 reads SVGAGI. The V segment lost 5 bases and the J segment 0 bases; nucleotides outside the gene matches: 5. The CDR3 extends over 15 amino acids.

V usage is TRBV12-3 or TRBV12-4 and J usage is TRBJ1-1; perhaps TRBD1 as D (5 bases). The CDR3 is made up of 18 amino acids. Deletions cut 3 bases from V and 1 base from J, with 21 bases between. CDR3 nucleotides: TGTGCCAGCAGTTTGGGGCCGCCAGCTGGCTATAGGAACACTGAAGCTTTCTTT. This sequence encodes CASSLGPPAGYRNTEAFF.